In this sample, the clone carrying this T cell receptor beta chain turned up many times. Attachment of unique molecular identifiers to individual cDNA molecules was performed. TCRdb used MiXCR to reprocess the 5' RACE reads, holding one entry per CDR3 protein. The data show about 35,000 distinct CDR3 sequences, 5.5% to 7% seen once. The data derive from a study of early T cells in non-severe SARS-CoV-2 infection. The V end lost 1 base, the J end lost 2 bases, and 15 bases lay between the germline ends. The CDR3 has 15 amino acids. Germline V gene sequence: CDR1 GTSNPN, CDR2 SVGIG (reference sequence).

This clonotype was obtained from an adult who was a healthcare worker with PCR-confirmed SARS-CoV-2 infection or an uninfected control (not recorded which). The starting material was whole blood, obtained at baseline. The V gene is TRBV30, the J gene TRBJ2-7, with D possibly TRBD2 on 6 matching bases. The CDR3 bases are TGTGCCTGGAGTGGTCCCGGGACTTTTACCTACGAGCAGTACTTC. Protein sequence: CAWSGPGTFTYEQYF. Combining the CDR3 with reference TRBV30 and TRBJ2-7 gives the whole variable domain SQTIHQWPATLVQPVGSPLSLECTVEGTSNPNLYWYRQAAGRGLQLLFYSVGIGQISSEVPQNLSASRPQDRQFILSSKKLLLSDSGFYLCAWSGPGTFTYEQYFGPGTRLTVT.